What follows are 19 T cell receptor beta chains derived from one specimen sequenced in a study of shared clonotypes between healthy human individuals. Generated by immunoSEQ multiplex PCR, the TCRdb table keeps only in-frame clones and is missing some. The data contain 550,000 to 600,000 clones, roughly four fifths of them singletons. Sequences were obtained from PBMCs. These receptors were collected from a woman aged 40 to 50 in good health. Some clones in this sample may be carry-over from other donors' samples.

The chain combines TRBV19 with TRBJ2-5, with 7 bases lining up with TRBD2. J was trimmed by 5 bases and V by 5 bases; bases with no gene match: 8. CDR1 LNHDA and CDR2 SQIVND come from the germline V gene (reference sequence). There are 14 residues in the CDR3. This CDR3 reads CASSSRAGWETQYF. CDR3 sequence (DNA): TGTGCCAGTAGTTCTCGAGCGGGGTGGGAGACCCAGTACTTC. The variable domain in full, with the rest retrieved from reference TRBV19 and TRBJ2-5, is DGGITQSPKYLFRKEGQNVTLSCEQNLNHDAMYWYRQDPGQGLRLIYYSQIVNDFQKGDIAEGYSVSREKKESFPLTVTSAQKNPTAFYLCASSSRAGWETQYFGPGTRLLVL.

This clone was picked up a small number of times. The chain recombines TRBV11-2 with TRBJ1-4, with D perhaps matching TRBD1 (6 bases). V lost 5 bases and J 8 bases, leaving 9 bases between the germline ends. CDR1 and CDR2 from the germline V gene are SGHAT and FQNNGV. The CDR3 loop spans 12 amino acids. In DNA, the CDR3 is TGTGCCAGCAGCCCACAGGGAGAAAAACTGTTTTTT. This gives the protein CASSPQGEKLFF.

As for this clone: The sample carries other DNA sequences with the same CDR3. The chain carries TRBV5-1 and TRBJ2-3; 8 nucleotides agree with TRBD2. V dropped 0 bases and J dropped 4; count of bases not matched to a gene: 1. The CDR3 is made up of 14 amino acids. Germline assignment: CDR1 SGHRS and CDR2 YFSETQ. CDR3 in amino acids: CASSLEAGADTQYF. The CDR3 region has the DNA TGCGCCAGCAGCTTGGAAGCGGGAGCAGATACGCAGTATTTT.

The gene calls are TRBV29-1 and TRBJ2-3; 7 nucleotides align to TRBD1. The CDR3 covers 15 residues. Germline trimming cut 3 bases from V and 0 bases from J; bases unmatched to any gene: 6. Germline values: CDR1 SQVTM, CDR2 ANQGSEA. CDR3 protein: CSVDPQGVSTDTQYF. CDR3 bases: TGCAGCGTTGATCCCCAGGGGGTCAGCACAGATACGCAGTATTTT.

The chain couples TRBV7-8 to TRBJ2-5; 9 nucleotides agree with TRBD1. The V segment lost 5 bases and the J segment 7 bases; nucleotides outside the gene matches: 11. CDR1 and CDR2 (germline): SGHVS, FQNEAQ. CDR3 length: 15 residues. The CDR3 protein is CASSRDREFQGTQYF. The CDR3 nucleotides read TGTGCCAGCAGCCGGGACAGGGAGTTCCAGGGGACCCAGTACTTC.

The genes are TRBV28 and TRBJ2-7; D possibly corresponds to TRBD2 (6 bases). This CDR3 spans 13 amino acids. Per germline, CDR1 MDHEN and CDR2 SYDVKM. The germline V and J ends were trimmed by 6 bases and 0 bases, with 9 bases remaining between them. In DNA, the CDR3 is TGTGCCAGCAGGGTAGCGGTCTCCTACGAGCAGTACTTC. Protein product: CASRVAVSYEQYF. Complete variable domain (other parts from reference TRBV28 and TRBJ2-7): DVKVTQSSRYLVKRTGEKVFLECVQDMDHENMFWYRQDPGLGLRLIYFSYDVKMKEKGDIPEGYSVSREKKERFSLILESASTNQTSMYLCASRVAVSYEQYFGPGTRLTVT.

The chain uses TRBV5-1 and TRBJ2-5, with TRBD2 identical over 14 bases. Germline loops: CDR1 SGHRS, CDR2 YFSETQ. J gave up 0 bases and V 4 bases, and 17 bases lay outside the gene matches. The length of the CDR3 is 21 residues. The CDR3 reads CASSPPSGLAGGRTYQETQYF. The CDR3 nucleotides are TGCGCCAGCAGCCCTCCCTCCGGACTAGCGGGAGGCCGAACGTACCAAGAGACCCAGTACTTC. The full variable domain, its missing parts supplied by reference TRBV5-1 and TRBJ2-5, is KAGVTQTPRYLIKTRGQQVTLSCSPISGHRSVSWYQQTPGQGLQFLFEYFSETQRNKGNFPGRFSGRQFSNSRSEMNVSTLELGDSALYLCASSPPSGLAGGRTYQETQYFGPGTRLLVL.

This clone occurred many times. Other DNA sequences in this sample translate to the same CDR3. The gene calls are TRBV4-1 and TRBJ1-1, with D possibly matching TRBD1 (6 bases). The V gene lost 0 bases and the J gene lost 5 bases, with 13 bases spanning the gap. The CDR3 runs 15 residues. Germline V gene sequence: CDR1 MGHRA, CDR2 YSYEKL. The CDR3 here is CASSQEGLRGTEAFF. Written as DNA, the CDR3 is TGCGCCAGCAGCCAAGAAGGGCTGAGGGGGACTGAAGCTTTCTTT.

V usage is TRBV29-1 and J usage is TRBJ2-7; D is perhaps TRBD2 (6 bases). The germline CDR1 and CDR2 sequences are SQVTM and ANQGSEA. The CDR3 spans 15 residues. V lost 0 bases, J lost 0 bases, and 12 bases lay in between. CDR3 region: CSVEETSTSSYEQYF. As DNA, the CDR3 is TGCAGCGTTGAAGAAACTAGCACGAGCTCCTACGAGCAGTACTTC.

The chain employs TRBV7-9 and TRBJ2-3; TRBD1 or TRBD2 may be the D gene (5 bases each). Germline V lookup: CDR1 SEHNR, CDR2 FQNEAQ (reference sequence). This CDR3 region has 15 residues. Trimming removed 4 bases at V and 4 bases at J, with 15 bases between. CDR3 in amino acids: CASSSGTLHSDTQYF. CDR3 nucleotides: TGTGCCAGCAGCTCCGGGACCCTCCATTCAGATACGCAGTATTTT.

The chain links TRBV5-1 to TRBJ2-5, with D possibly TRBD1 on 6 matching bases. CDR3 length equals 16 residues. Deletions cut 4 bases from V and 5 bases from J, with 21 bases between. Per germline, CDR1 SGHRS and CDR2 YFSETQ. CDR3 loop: CASSGKDSLPTETQYF. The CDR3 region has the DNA TGCGCCAGCAGCGGGAAGGACAGTCTACCGACCGAGACCCAGTACTTC. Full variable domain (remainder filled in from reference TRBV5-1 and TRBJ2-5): KAGVTQTPRYLIKTRGQQVTLSCSPISGHRSVSWYQQTPGQGLQFLFEYFSETQRNKGNFPGRFSGRQFSNSRSEMNVSTLELGDSALYLCASSGKDSLPTETQYFGPGTRLLVL.

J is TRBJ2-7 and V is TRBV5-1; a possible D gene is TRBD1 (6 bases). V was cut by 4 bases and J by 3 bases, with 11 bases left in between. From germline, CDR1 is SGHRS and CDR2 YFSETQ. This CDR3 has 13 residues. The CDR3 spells CASSIRDNYEQYF. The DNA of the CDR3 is TGCGCCAGCAGCATCCGGGACAACTACGAGCAGTACTTC.

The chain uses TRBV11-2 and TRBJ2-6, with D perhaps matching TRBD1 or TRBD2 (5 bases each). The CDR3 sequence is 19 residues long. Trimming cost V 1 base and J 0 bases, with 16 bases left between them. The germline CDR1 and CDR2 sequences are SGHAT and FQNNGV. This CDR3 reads CASSLGRGPKFSGANVLTF. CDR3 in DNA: TGTGCCAGCAGCTTAGGTCGGGGACCCAAATTCTCTGGGGCCAACGTCCTGACTTTC.

CDR3 region: CASSTWAPNTGELFF. CDR3 coding DNA: TGTGCCAGCAGCACCTGGGCCCCGAACACCGGGGAGCTGTTTTTT. This chain connects TRBV9 to TRBJ2-2; no definite D call. V lost 4 bases and J 0 bases, leaving 10 bases between the germline ends. CDR3 length: 15 residues. CDR1 is SGDLS and CDR2 is YYNGEE in the germline V gene.

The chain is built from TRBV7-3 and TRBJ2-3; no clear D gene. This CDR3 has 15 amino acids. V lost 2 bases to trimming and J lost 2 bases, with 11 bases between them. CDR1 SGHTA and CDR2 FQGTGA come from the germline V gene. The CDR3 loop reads CASSLGLGDTDTQYF. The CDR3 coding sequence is TGTGCCAGCAGCTTAGGTTTAGGCGACACAGATACGCAGTATTTT.

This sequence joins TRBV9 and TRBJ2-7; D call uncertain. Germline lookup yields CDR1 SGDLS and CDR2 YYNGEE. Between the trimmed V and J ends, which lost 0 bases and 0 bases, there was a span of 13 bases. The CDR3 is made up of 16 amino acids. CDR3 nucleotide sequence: TGTGCCAGCAGCGTAGTAGCAGAGAAGAGCTCCTACGAGCAGTACTTC. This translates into CASSVVAEKSSYEQYF.

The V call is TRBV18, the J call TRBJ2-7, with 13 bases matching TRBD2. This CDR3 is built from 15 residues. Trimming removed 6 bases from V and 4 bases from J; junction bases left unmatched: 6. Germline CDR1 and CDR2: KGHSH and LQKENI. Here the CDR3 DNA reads TGTGCCAGCTCCCCGACGGGACTAGCGGGATACGAGCAGTACTTC. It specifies CASSPTGLAGYEQYF.

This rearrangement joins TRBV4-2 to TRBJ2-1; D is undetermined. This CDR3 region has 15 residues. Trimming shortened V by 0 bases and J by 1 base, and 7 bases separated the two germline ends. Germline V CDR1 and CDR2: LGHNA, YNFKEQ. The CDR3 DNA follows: TGTGCCAGCAGCCAAGACTCGAATTCCTACAATGAGCAGTTCTTC. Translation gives CASSQDSNSYNEQFF.

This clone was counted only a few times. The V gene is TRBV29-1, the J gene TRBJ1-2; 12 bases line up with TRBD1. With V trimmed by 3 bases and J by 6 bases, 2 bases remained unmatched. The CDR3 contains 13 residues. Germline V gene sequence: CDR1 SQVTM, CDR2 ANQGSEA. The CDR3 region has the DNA TGCAGCGTTGATGGGACAGGGGGCAATGGCTACACCTTC. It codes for CSVDGTGGNGYTF.